One sample yielded the 22 T cell receptor beta chains listed below, sequenced in a study of shared clonotypes between healthy human individuals. Assay used: immunoSEQ multiplex PCR; TCRdb lists only in-frame clones, some missing. The data show about 480,000 clones, about four fifths seen once. Material: PBMCs. The receptors stem from a woman aged 40 to 49 in good health. Some clones in this sample may be carry-over from other donors' samples.

This clone has just one count. The chain has TRBV5-4 and TRBJ1-3; no firm D call. This CDR3 comprises 14 residues. The V gene lost 4 bases and the J gene lost 0 bases, with 8 bases spanning the gap. CDR1 SGHNT and CDR2 YYREEE come from the germline V gene (reference sequence). The CDR3 sequence is CASSVWRSGNTIYF. In DNA, the CDR3 is TGTGCCAGCAGCGTGTGGCGCTCTGGAAACACCATATATTTT.

The rearrangement links TRBV6-5 to TRBJ2-5; D possibly corresponds to TRBD1 (5 bases). Germline-derived CDR1 and CDR2 are MNHEY and SVGAGI. The CDR3 spans 14 residues. The V gene lost 0 bases and the J gene lost 5 bases, with 10 bases spanning the gap. In DNA, the CDR3 is TGTGCCAGCAGTTACTCGGACACTCGGGAGACCCAGTACTTC. Protein product: CASSYSDTRETQYF.

The chain uses TRBV10-3 and TRBJ1-1, with D possibly matching TRBD1 (5 bases). Trimming took off 4 bases at V and 6 bases at J, with 21 bases between the two ends. The germline CDR1 and CDR2 sequences are ENHRY and SYGVKD. CDR3 size: 16 residues. CDR3 DNA sequence: TGTGCCATCAGTGCGGGGGGACTTATCGGTTGGGCTGAAGCTTTCTTT. It is translated as CAISAGGLIGWAEAFF.

The gene calls are TRBV28 and TRBJ1-2; D gene ambiguous. The CDR3 contains 13 residues. Trimming removed 6 bases from V and 0 bases from J, with 8 bases in between. Germline lookup yields CDR1 MDHEN and CDR2 SYDVKM. The CDR3 DNA reads TGTGCCAGCAGACCCGACGCTAACTATGGCTACACCTTC. Residues: CASRPDANYGYTF.

V and J are TRBV5-4 and TRBJ2-2; 11 bases match TRBD2. Germline V gives CDR1 SGHNT, CDR2 YYREEE (reference sequence). V shed 3 bases, J shed 4 bases, and the junction held 11 bases outside the gene matches. This CDR3 region has 18 residues. The CDR3 coding sequence is TGTGCCAGCAGCTCTCTACCGGGACTAGCGGCGGGCACCGGGGAGCTGTTTTTT. Protein product: CASSSLPGLAAGTGELFF.

In nucleotides, the CDR3 is TGTGCCAGCAGTGACCTTACTAGTTCGTGGGTTTACAATGAGCAGTTCTTC. Protein product: CASSDLTSSWVYNEQFF. This chain connects TRBV6-1 to TRBJ2-1; maybe TRBD2 (5 bases). The length of the CDR3 is 17 residues. V lost 3 bases, J lost 4 bases, and 19 bases lay in between. Germline CDR1 MNHNS, CDR2 SASEGT.

The count of this clone is one. V and J are TRBV27 and TRBJ1-3, with TRBD1 as a possible D gene (6 bases). Germline loops: CDR1 MNHEY, CDR2 SMNVEV (reference sequence). The CDR3 covers 17 residues. V shed 4 bases and J shed 0 bases, with 16 bases lying between them. This CDR3 reads CASSSGRGPNSGNTIYF. The CDR3 DNA follows: TGTGCCAGCAGTTCGGGCAGGGGCCCAAACTCTGGAAACACCATATATTTT.

This rearrangement joins TRBV7-6 to TRBJ2-3; D is unclear. Germline V gene data show CDR1 as SGHVS and CDR2 as FNYEAQ. The CDR3 is 15 residues long. Trimming shortened V by 1 base and J by 6 bases, and 14 bases separated the two germline ends. CDR3 sequence: CASSLGLLESDTQYF. In nucleotides, the CDR3 is TGTGCCAGCAGCTTAGGTCTCTTAGAATCCGATACGCAGTATTTT.

This clone has only a few counts. The CDR3 is CASSLWMGGLSTGELFF. The CDR3, as DNA: TGTGCCAGCAGCTTATGGATGGGGGGACTCAGCACCGGGGAGCTGTTTTTT. This chain links TRBV7-3 with TRBJ2-2; possible D gene TRBD2, 6 bases. The CDR3 covers 17 residues. Trimming stripped 2 bases from V and 4 bases from J, with 17 bases between. Germline V gene lookup returns CDR1 SGHTA and CDR2 FQGTGA.

This chain joins TRBV19 and TRBJ2-5; D is undetermined. The J call is uncertain, as TRBJ2-7 better fits the DNA end. CDR3 length: 15 amino acids. From germline, CDR1 is LNHDA and CDR2 SQIVND (reference sequence). Written as DNA, the CDR3 is TGTGCCAGTAGTATCTGGCCAACCCAGCCCTACGAGCAGTACTTC. Protein product: CASSIWPTQPYEQYF.

This chain connects TRBV7-2 to TRBJ2-5; D is undetermined. Germline V lookup: CDR1 SGHTA, CDR2 FQGNSA. The CDR3 sequence is 14 residues long. V lost 2 bases and J 0 bases, leaving 7 bases between the germline ends. CDR3 nucleotides: TGTGCCAGCAGCTTAACCCCAGACCAAGAGACCCAGTACTTC. Its protein product is CASSLTPDQETQYF.

V usage is TRBV11-2 and J usage is TRBJ2-7, with TRBD1 matching over 7 bases. The CDR3 is 16 amino acids. CDR1 is SGHAT, CDR2 FQNNGV, per germline. V shed 1 base and J 1 base; nucleotides not matched to a gene: 7. Here the CDR3 reads CASSLVGGALSYEQYF. The CDR3 nucleotides are TGTGCCAGCAGCTTAGTAGGGGGCGCTCTATCCTACGAGCAGTACTTC. Drawing the rest from reference TRBV11-2 and TRBJ2-7, the complete variable domain is EAGVAQSPRYKIIEKRQSVAFWCNPISGHATLYWYQQILGQGPKLLIQFQNNGVVDDSQLPKDRFSAERLKGVDSTLKIQPAKLEDSAVYLCASSLVGGALSYEQYFGPGTRLTVT.

This clone appeared a few times. The chain couples TRBV7-3 to TRBJ2-5; TRBD2 might be the D (6 bases). The CDR3 spans 15 residues. The V end lost 0 bases, the J end lost 5 bases, and 13 bases lay between the germline ends. Germline V gene lookup returns CDR1 SGHTA and CDR2 FQGTGA. The CDR3 sequence is CASSLTLAAGETQYF. The DNA for the CDR3 is TGTGCCAGCAGCTTAACACTAGCAGCTGGGGAGACCCAGTACTTC.

This sequence joins TRBV2 and TRBJ2-1; the match to TRBD2 covers 8 bases. In germline, CDR1 is SNHLY, CDR2 FYNNEI. J gave up 10 bases and V 4 bases, and 6 bases lay outside the gene matches. The CDR3 covers 13 residues. CDR3 DNA: TGTGCCAGCAGTGGACCTCCGGGGGGGGAGCAGTTCTTC. This translates into CASSGPPGGEQFF.

The chain recombines TRBV21-1 with TRBJ2-1; the tabulated D call, TRBD1, remains unverified against the DNA. TRBV21-1 is recorded as a pseudogene. The CDR3 spans 14 residues. In DNA, the CDR3 is TGTGCCAGCCCAACGGGACAGACCCACAATGAGCAGTTCTTC. It codes for CASPTGQTHNEQFF.

The chain couples TRBV5-6 to TRBJ2-2; maybe TRBD1 (6 bases). V lost 0 bases to trimming and J lost 4 bases, with 19 bases between them. The CDR3 contains 18 residues. Germline V gene sequence: CDR1 SGHDT, CDR2 YYEEEE. The CDR3 DNA is TGTGCCAGCAGCTTGGACCTCGATCAGGGGCGGTCCACCGGGGAGCTGTTTTTT. This sequence encodes CASSLDLDQGRSTGELFF.

The gene calls are TRBV6-5 and TRBJ1-5; perhaps TRBD1 as D (5 bases). CDR3 length: 13 amino acids. V lost 11 bases and J lost 9, with 20 bases in between. Germline loops: CDR1 MNHEY, CDR2 SVGAGI. CDR3: CAVARGEESPQHF. The DNA of the CDR3 is TGTGCCGTTGCCCGGGGGGAAGAATCGCCCCAGCATTTT.

Of note for this clone: Relative to the germline gene, one junction end is altered; a read error may explain this. This chain uses TRBV6-5 with TRBJ1-5; D unresolved. The CDR3 is made up of 14 amino acids. The germline V gene has CDR1 MNHEY and CDR2 SVGAGI. Here the CDR3 DNA reads TGTGCCAGCAGTAACTCCAGGACCTATCAGCCCCAGCATTTT. It specifies CASSNSRTYQPQHF.

The chain couples TRBV28 to TRBJ2-1, with 7 nucleotides matching TRBD1. The CDR3 extends over 13 amino acids. Germline lookup yields CDR1 MDHEN and CDR2 SYDVKM. Trimming removed 4 bases from V and 5 bases from J; junction bases left unmatched: 2. The CDR3 bases are TGTGCCAGCAGTTGGGGGACAGACAATGAGCAGTTCTTC. Amino acids: CASSWGTDNEQFF. Looking up the rest from reference TRBV28 and TRBJ2-1 gives the full variable domain: DVKVTQSSRYLVKRTGEKVFLECVQDMDHENMFWYRQDPGLGLRLIYFSYDVKMKEKGDIPEGYSVSREKKERFSLILESASTNQTSMYLCASSWGTDNEQFFGPGTRLTVL.

The rearrangement links TRBV7-8 to TRBJ2-5; D is undetermined. CDR1 SGHVS and CDR2 FQNEAQ come from the germline V gene. The CDR3 extends over 15 amino acids. The V end was cut by 3 bases, the J end by 4 bases, with 15 bases between. The CDR3 nucleotides are TGTGCCAGCAGCTTGGGCAGGATAACGCCAGAGACCCAGTACTTC. It yields the protein CASSLGRITPETQYF.

The chain carries TRBV15 and TRBJ1-1; D is unclear. Trimming stripped 5 bases from V and 1 base from J, with 8 bases between. The CDR3 covers 13 residues. Germline CDR1 reads LNHNV; CDR2 reads YYDKDF (reference sequence). The CDR3 region is CATSRWGNTEAFF. The CDR3 DNA reads TGTGCCACCAGCCGTTGGGGGAACACTGAAGCTTTCTTT. The full variable domain, completed using reference TRBV15 and TRBJ1-1, is DAMVIQNPRYQVTQFGKPVTLSCSQTLNHNVMYWYQQKSSQAPKLLFHYYDKDFNNEADTPDNFQSRRPNTSFCFLDIRSPGLGDTAMYLCATSRWGNTEAFFGQGTRLTVV.

This clone was observed a handful of times. The chain couples TRBV6-4 to TRBJ2-3, with D possibly being TRBD2 (6 bases). This CDR3 spans 16 amino acids. V gave up 2 bases and J gave up 5 bases, with 17 bases separating them. Germline CDR1 is MRHNA and CDR2 is SNTAGT. CDR3 amino acids: CASSDILLGSLDTQYF. CDR3 DNA: TGTGCCAGCAGTGACATCCTCCTCGGGAGCCTAGATACGCAGTATTTT.